The 23 T cell receptor beta chains below come from one sample, sequenced in a study of T cell responses to AZD1222 COVID-19 vaccine. Measured with immunoSEQ multiplex PCR; TCRdb has only the in-frame clones, and not every one. The table records 140,000 or so clones, 90% to 95% of them present only once. This specimen consisted of peripheral blood, obtained 28 days after the second AZD1222 dose. These receptors originate from an adult who received the AZD1222 COVID-19 vaccine.

This clone was seen repeatedly, ten times or more. Within the sample, other DNA sequences also encode this same CDR3. The chain employs TRBV6-5 and TRBJ1-5, with D possibly TRBD1 on 5 matching bases. The CDR3 totals 14 residues. The germline V and J ends were trimmed by 0 bases and 2 bases, with 5 bases remaining between them. The germline gives CDR1 MNHEY, CDR2 SVGAGI. The CDR3 sequence is CASSYSGGNQPQHF. The DNA for the CDR3 is TGTGCCAGCAGTTACTCAGGGGGCAATCAGCCCCAGCATTTT.

The V gene is TRBV6-4, the J gene TRBJ2-1, with D possibly being TRBD1 or TRBD2 (6 bases each). The CDR3 covers 14 residues. Germline V gives CDR1 MRHNA, CDR2 SNTAGT. With 0 bases removed from V and 6 bases from J, the gap between germline ends came to 9 bases. The CDR3 sequence is CASSDSKGGNEQFF. In DNA form, the CDR3 reads TGTGCCAGCAGTGACTCGAAGGGGGGCAATGAGCAGTTCTTC.

The rearrangement joins TRBV28 to TRBJ2-7; no clear D. The germline V and J ends were trimmed by 3 bases and 3 bases, with 3 bases remaining between them. The CDR3 is made up of 11 amino acids. Germline-derived CDR1 and CDR2 are MDHEN and SYDVKM. As DNA, the CDR3 is TGTGCCAGCAGTTTTTTCTACGAGCAGTACTTC. This encodes CASSFFYEQYF.

The chain couples TRBV5-1 to TRBJ2-5, with a tentative D call TRBD2 (6 bases). Deletions cut 6 bases from V and 2 bases from J, with 14 bases between. Per the germline V gene, CDR1 is SGHRS and CDR2 is YFSETQ. The CDR3 has 14 residues. This CDR3 is CASTGRGRQETQYF. The CDR3 nucleotides read TGCGCCAGCACTGGGCGGGGAAGACAAGAGACCCAGTACTTC.

The V call is TRBV10-3, the J call TRBJ1-2; TRBD1 aligns across 8 bases. This CDR3 has 13 residues. Germline CDR1 and CDR2: ENHRY and SYGVKD. V trimming: 4 bases; J trimming: 5 bases; junction bases outside the gene matches: 3. The CDR3 DNA sequence: TGTGCCATCAGTGGAGACAGGGGATATGGCTACACCTTC. Translating gives CAISGDRGYGYTF.

The chain combines TRBV6-4 with TRBJ1-2; a weak D match, TRBD1 (6 bases). Germline CDR1 MRHNA, CDR2 SNTAGT. The CDR3 loop spans 13 amino acids. Trimming took 11 bases from V and 5 from J, leaving 18 bases between them. CDR3: CAAARGPGYGYTF. In DNA form, the CDR3 reads TGTGCCGCAGCCAGGGGCCCCGGATATGGCTACACCTTC.

V gene TRBV2 combines with J gene TRBJ2-2; 7 bases align to TRBD1. The CDR3 runs 13 residues. Germline CDR1 is SNHLY and CDR2 is FYNNEI. Germline trimming cut 5 bases from V and 6 bases from J; bases unmatched to any gene: 3. This CDR3 is CASSYRGAGELFF. The CDR3 DNA reads as TGTGCCAGCAGTTACAGGGGAGCCGGGGAGCTGTTTTTT.

The genes are TRBV19 and TRBJ2-7; 9 nucleotides align to TRBD1. V shed 0 bases, J shed 1 base, and the junction held 10 bases outside the gene matches. The CDR3 totals 18 residues. Germline V lookup: CDR1 LNHDA, CDR2 SQIVND (reference sequence). In nucleotides, the CDR3 is TGTGCCAGTAGTATAGAGGGGCCTACAGGACAGGGGTCCTACGAGCAGTACTTC. It specifies CASSIEGPTGQGSYEQYF.

The chain has TRBV19 and TRBJ1-5; D perhaps matches TRBD1 (5 bases). Germline-derived CDR1 and CDR2 are LNHDA and SQIVND (reference sequence). This CDR3 region has 14 residues. Trimming pared 4 bases from V and 3 bases from J, leaving 10 bases between. CDR3 DNA sequence: TGTGCCAGTAGTACGTTGGGGGTCAATCAGCCCCAGCATTTT. It encodes CASSTLGVNQPQHF.

This clone was picked up a small number of times. The gene calls are TRBV4-2 and TRBJ2-1; D is unclear. The CDR3 extends over 16 amino acids. Trimming pared 1 base from V and 8 bases from J, leaving 18 bases between. CDR1 LGHNA and CDR2 YNFKEQ come from the germline V gene. The CDR3 DNA sequence: TGTGCCAGCAGCCAAGGCCTACCGAGCCTCAGCGATGAGCAGTTCTTC. As protein: CASSQGLPSLSDEQFF.

The chain combines TRBV24-1 with TRBJ2-7; possibly TRBD1 for D (5 bases). Looked up from germline, CDR1 is KGHDR and CDR2 is SFDVKD. Trimming took off 0 bases at V and 3 bases at J, with 8 bases between the two ends. The CDR3 runs 14 residues. The CDR3 nucleotides read TGTGCCACCAGTGATTTGGGGCAGGGCTACGAGCAGTACTTC. Encoded protein: CATSDLGQGYEQYF.

This rearrangement joins TRBV19 to TRBJ2-7; the D is unclear. The CDR3 runs 13 residues. V was pared by 3 bases and J by 1 base, with 7 bases between. The germline V gene encodes CDR1 LNHDA and CDR2 SQIVND (reference sequence). This CDR3 reads CASSISLSYEQYF. In DNA, the CDR3 is TGTGCCAGTAGTATCAGCCTTTCCTACGAGCAGTACTTC.

The chain carries TRBV7-3 and TRBJ2-1; D perhaps matches TRBD1 (6 bases). Germline CDR1 reads SGHTA; CDR2 reads FQGTGA. There are 17 residues in the CDR3. Trimming cost V 5 bases and J 5 bases, with 22 bases left between them. In DNA form, the CDR3 reads TGTGCCAGCAGCCTTCGGTATGGGGGCAAACTTGACAATGAGCAGTTCTTC. Translating it yields CASSLRYGGKLDNEQFF.

This chain connects TRBV7-3 to TRBJ2-3; 8 bases line up with TRBD1. The CDR3 contains 14 residues. V trimming: 3 bases; J trimming: 7 bases; junction bases outside the gene matches: 6. Germline CDR1 and CDR2: SGHTA and FQGTGA. The DNA of the CDR3 is TGTGCCAGCAGCTTTGGCAGGGGGCAAAATACGCAGTATTTT. It codes for CASSFGRGQNTQYF.

The chain has TRBV27 and TRBJ2-1; 9 bases are a match to TRBD2. In germline, CDR1 is MNHEY, CDR2 SMNVEV (reference sequence). CDR3 size: 15 residues. J was trimmed by 4 bases and V by 8 bases; bases with no gene match: 9. The CDR3 here is CASGTLAGKYNEQFF. DNA for the CDR3: TGTGCCAGCGGCACGCTAGCGGGAAAATACAATGAGCAGTTCTTC.

The genes are TRBV5-6 and TRBJ1-2; 9 bases fit TRBD1. V was clipped by 3 bases and J by 7 bases; unmatched bases: 19. CDR1 is SGHDT, CDR2 YYEEEE, per germline. The CDR3 contains 18 residues. CDR3 protein: CASSSLRYTARDRVGYTF. CDR3 nucleotides: TGTGCCAGCAGCTCCCTTCGTTATACGGCCCGGGACAGGGTTGGCTACACCTTC.

V is TRBV6-5 and J is TRBJ2-3; weak D call: TRBD2 (6 bases). The CDR3 extends over 14 amino acids. Looked up from germline, CDR1 is MNHEY and CDR2 is SVGAGI. Trimming took off 11 bases at V and 5 bases at J, with 20 bases between the two ends. In nucleotides, the CDR3 is TGTGCCGGGGGATGGCGGGGATCACTAGATACGCAGTATTTT. As protein: CAGGWRGSLDTQYF.

This chain connects TRBV6-6 to TRBJ1-2; TRBD1 agrees at 8 bases. V lost 4 bases, J lost 8 bases, and 9 bases stayed unmatched. The CDR3 contains 14 residues. Germline V gives CDR1 MNHNY, CDR2 SVGAGI (reference sequence). CDR3 nucleotides: TGTGCCAGCAGTTTCCGACAGGGGATCGGGGGCTACACCTTC. Protein sequence: CASSFRQGIGGYTF.

The chain couples TRBV11-2 to TRBJ2-1; D call uncertain. With 3 bases removed from V and 6 bases from J, the gap between germline ends came to 9 bases. The germline V gene encodes CDR1 SGHAT and CDR2 FQNNGV. The CDR3 sequence is 13 residues long. CDR3 DNA: TGTGCCAGCAGCTTTTGGAAGTTCAATGAGCAGTTCTTC. Its protein is CASSFWKFNEQFF.

This clone came up once. The chain links TRBV4-1 to TRBJ1-1; D call uncertain. The CDR3 is 13 residues long. Looked up from germline, CDR1 is MGHRA and CDR2 is YSYEKL. The ends were cut back, 0 bases at V and 8 bases at J, with 10 bases in the middle. CDR3 nucleotides: TGCGCCAGCAGCCAAGAAGGTTGGCGGGAAGCTTTCTTT. Protein product: CASSQEGWREAFF.

The rearrangement links TRBV5-1 to TRBJ1-1; TRBD1 aligns across 7 bases. The ends lost 4 bases at V and 0 bases at J; junction bases unmatched: 6. Germline assignment: CDR1 SGHRS and CDR2 YFSETQ. The CDR3 consists of 15 residues. The CDR3 DNA sequence: TGCGCCAGCAGCAATCGACAGGGTGTGAACACTGAAGCTTTCTTT. It codes for CASSNRQGVNTEAFF.

V is TRBV15 and J is TRBJ2-7; D call uncertain. The CDR3 covers 13 residues. The germline gives CDR1 LNHNV, CDR2 YYDKDF (reference sequence). V gave up 0 bases and J gave up 2 bases, with 5 bases separating them. CDR3 in DNA: TGTGCCACCAGCAGAGATACCCCCTACGAGCAGTACTTC. It is translated as CATSRDTPYEQYF.

The chain couples TRBV20-1 to TRBJ2-7; the D is unclear. CDR1 and CDR2 (germline): DFQATT, SNEGSKA (reference sequence). Trimming pared 3 bases from V and 2 bases from J, leaving 8 bases between. CDR3 size: 12 residues. The CDR3 region has the DNA TGCAGTGCTAGTGTGGGCGCCTACGAGCAGTACTTC. It codes for CSASVGAYEQYF.